These 30 T cell receptor beta chains share one sample of origin, sequenced in a study of shared clonotypes between healthy human individuals. Libraries were prepared by immunoSEQ multiplex PCR; TCRdb keeps only in-frame clonotypes and omits some of them. The sample lists 2.3 million or so clones; approximately 95% were seen once. Sequenced: naive CD4+ T cells from PBMCs. Subset of the sample: CD45RA+ positively selected. These TCRs come from a man aged 18 to 29 in good health. Some clones in this sample may be carry-over from other donors' samples.

The rearrangement uses TRBV6-6 and TRBJ1-5; tentatively, D is TRBD1 (5 bases). The CDR3 has 14 residues. Trimming removed 2 bases at V and 6 bases at J, with 11 bases between. In germline, CDR1 is MNHNY, CDR2 SVGAGI (reference sequence). This chain's CDR3 is CASSYQPGPQPQHF. The DNA for the CDR3 is TGTGCCAGCAGTTACCAGCCAGGGCCTCAGCCCCAGCATTTT.

V and J are TRBV18 and TRBJ2-7; TRBD1 matches 7 bases. The V gene end was trimmed by 5 bases and the J gene end by 2 bases; junction bases not matched to a gene: 6. This CDR3 has 14 amino acids. Germline CDR1 reads KGHSH; CDR2 reads LQKENI. The CDR3 nucleotides are TGTGCCAGCTCAACTTCGACAGGGACCTACGAGCAGTACTTC. This translates into CASSTSTGTYEQYF.

J is TRBJ1-2 and V is TRBV7-9; perhaps TRBD1 as D (6 bases). The CDR3 contains 15 residues. Germline CDR1 and CDR2: SEHNR and FQNEAQ (reference sequence). V dropped 0 bases and J dropped 4 bases, with 12 bases sitting between them. The CDR3 region is CASSLAGGLSYGYTF. The CDR3 bases are TGTGCCAGCAGCTTAGCGGGGGGGCTGAGCTATGGCTACACCTTC.

This rearrangement joins TRBV7-3 to TRBJ2-2; D gene unclear. With 3 bases removed from V and 2 bases from J, the gap between germline ends came to 7 bases. From germline, CDR1 is SGHTA and CDR2 FQGTGA. This CDR3 comprises 14 residues. For the CDR3, the DNA is TGTGCCAGCAGCTTCGCAAGAAACACCGGGGAGCTGTTTTTT. It is translated as CASSFARNTGELFF. Full variable domain (missing parts from reference TRBV7-3 and TRBJ2-2): GAGVSQTPSNKVTEKGKYVELRCDPISGHTALYWYRQSLGQGPEFLIYFQGTGAADDSGLPNDRFFAVRPEGSVSTLKIQRTERGDSAVYLCASSFARNTGELFFGEGSRLTVL.

On this clone itself: Other nucleotide sequences from this sample produce the same CDR3. The chain joins TRBV9 to TRBJ1-3; no firm D call. V lost 0 bases to trimming and J lost 4 bases, with 5 bases between them. Per the germline V gene, CDR1 is SGDLS and CDR2 is YYNGEE. The CDR3 has 13 amino acids. The CDR3 here is CASSVASGNTIYF. CDR3 in DNA: TGTGCCAGCAGCGTAGCTAGCGGAAACACCATATATTTT.

This chain joins TRBV27 and TRBJ2-7; 8 nucleotides align to TRBD2. The CDR3 is made up of 15 amino acids. Per germline, CDR1 MNHEY and CDR2 SMNVEV (reference sequence). V shed 4 bases, J shed 0 bases, and the junction held 5 bases outside the gene matches. The CDR3 reads CASSSAGLGSYEQYF. CDR3 nucleotide sequence: TGTGCCAGCAGTTCCGCGGGACTAGGCTCCTACGAGCAGTACTTC.

The chain couples TRBV7-3 to TRBJ2-5; the D gene is possibly TRBD1 (6 bases). The J call may be faulty, since TRBJ2-7 better matches the DNA end. This CDR3 spans 13 amino acids. Germline V CDR1 and CDR2: SGHTA, FQGTGA. The CDR3 nucleotides are TGTGCCAGCACTCCAGGGGCTGGGGACGAGCAGTACTTC. Residues: CASTPGAGDEQYF.

The rearrangement joins TRBV5-1 to TRBJ1-1; D gene uncertain. The CDR3 covers 13 residues. The V end lost 4 bases, the J end lost 3 bases, and 10 bases lay between the germline ends. Germline CDR1 and CDR2: SGHRS and YFSETQ. The CDR3 is CASSPDGHTEAFF. The CDR3, as DNA: TGCGCCAGCAGCCCTGACGGCCACACTGAAGCTTTCTTT.

As for this clone: Other nucleotide sequences in the sample specify the same CDR3. The gene calls are TRBV28 and TRBJ1-3; D is unclear. V lost 3 bases to trimming and J lost 4 bases, with 4 bases between them. Germline assignment: CDR1 MDHEN and CDR2 SYDVKM. This CDR3 spans 12 amino acids. The CDR3 DNA reads TGTGCCAGCAGTTTCAGAGGAAACACCATATATTTT. It encodes CASSFRGNTIYF.

Notes on this clone: The same CDR3 arises from other DNA sequences in this sample as well. The V and J genes are TRBV30 and TRBJ2-7, with D tentatively TRBD2 (5 bases). This CDR3 is 13 amino acids long. Germline CDR1 is GTSNPN and CDR2 is SVGIG (reference sequence). CDR3 sequence reads: CAWLSSGNYEQYF. CDR3 nucleotide sequence: TGTGCTTGGCTTTCATCCGGGAACTACGAGCAGTACTTC.

The chain employs TRBV5-4 and TRBJ1-4; no definite D call. The CDR3 covers 13 residues. Looked up from germline, CDR1 is SGHNT and CDR2 is YYREEE (reference sequence). The ends were cut back, 4 bases at V and 5 bases at J, with 9 bases in the middle. CDR3 sequence (DNA): TGTGCCAGCAGCCTCGACCGGAATGAAAAACTGTTTTTT. Encoded protein: CASSLDRNEKLFF.

V and J are TRBV6-1 and TRBJ2-7; 9 bases map to TRBD1. Germline CDR1 reads MNHNS; CDR2 reads SASEGT. The CDR3 consists of 13 residues. With 5 bases clipped from V and 7 bases from J, the junction kept 6 bases outside the gene matches. The DNA of the CDR3 is TGTGCCAGCAGTCGACAGGGGGAGGAGGAGCAGTACTTC. Translating it yields CASSRQGEEEQYF.

With respect to this clone: Other DNA sequences in this specimen translate into the identical CDR3. The chain employs TRBV7-9 and TRBJ1-1, with D tentatively TRBD1 (6 bases). The CDR3 is 13 residues long. The V gene's germline CDR1 is SEHNR and CDR2 FQNEAQ (reference sequence). V lost 4 bases, J lost 1 base, and 7 bases lay in between. The DNA for the CDR3 is TGTGCCAGCAGCTCGACAGGGAACACTGAAGCTTTCTTT. Encoded protein: CASSSTGNTEAFF.

V and J are TRBV21-1 and TRBJ2-3; no DNA check was done on the table's D call, TRBD2. TRBV21-1 is marked as a pseudogene. The CDR3 spans 16 residues. CDR3 residues: CASSKGAWGGADTQYF. The CDR3 DNA is TGTGCCAGCAGCAAAGGGGCCTGGGGGGGAGCGGATACGCAGTATTTT.

The DNA of the CDR3 is TGTGCCAGCGGGACTAGCGGTAGCACAGATACGCAGTATTTT. Amino acid sequence: CASGTSGSTDTQYF. V usage is TRBV10-3 and J usage is TRBJ2-3; 11 bases match TRBD2. CDR3 length: 14 residues. After removal of 10 bases from V and 0 bases from J, the junction contained 3 bases not matched to a gene. Germline CDR1 and CDR2: ENHRY and SYGVKD.

In this sample, this clone turned up once. This sample also contains other DNA sequences that code for the same CDR3. J is TRBJ2-7 and V is TRBV28; no clear D gene. Between the trimmed V and J ends, which lost 5 bases and 3 bases, there was a span of 5 bases. The CDR3 loop spans 11 amino acids. Germline CDR1 is MDHEN and CDR2 is SYDVKM. CDR3 residues: CASSLVYEQYF. CDR3 in DNA: TGTGCCAGCAGTCTAGTCTACGAGCAGTACTTC.

This clone appeared a few times. The gene calls are TRBV18 and TRBJ1-1; tentatively, D is TRBD1 (5 bases). The CDR3 is 14 residues long. The germline V and J ends were trimmed by 6 bases and 3 bases, with 14 bases remaining between them. Germline V gives CDR1 KGHSH, CDR2 LQKENI. The CDR3 nucleotides are TGTGCCAGCTCGGCAGTTGGGGGAGACACTGAAGCTTTCTTT. Translation gives CASSAVGGDTEAFF.

The chain employs TRBV7-9 and TRBJ2-3; unclear D gene. Germline-derived CDR1 and CDR2 are SEHNR and FQNEAQ (reference sequence). V was clipped by 3 bases and J by 1 base, with 14 bases between them. The CDR3 loop spans 16 amino acids. Here the CDR3 DNA reads TGTGCCAGCAGCTTGGGGTACGGCCTTGGCACAGATACGCAGTATTTT. It is translated as CASSLGYGLGTDTQYF. Filled out from reference TRBV7-9 and TRBJ2-3, the complete variable domain reads DTGVSQNPRHKITKRGQNVTFRCDPISEHNRLYWYRQTLGQGPEFLTYFQNEAQLEKSRLLSDRFSAERPKGSFSTLEIQRTEQGDSAMYLCASSLGYGLGTDTQYFGPGTRLTVL.

In its sample, this clone was seen a few times. J is TRBJ1-5 and V is TRBV30, with D unclear. The germline gives CDR1 GTSNPN, CDR2 SVGIG (reference sequence). This CDR3 region has 14 residues. With 1 base removed from V and 2 bases from J, the gap between germline ends came to 9 bases. The DNA of the CDR3 is TGTGCCTGGAGTGCGACTCAGGGCAATCAGCCCCAGCATTTT. Amino acids: CAWSATQGNQPQHF.

This clone was seen just once. The chain combines TRBV6-5 with TRBJ1-1, with unresolved D. The CDR3 length is 13 residues. Trimming removed 5 bases at V and 0 bases at J, with 7 bases between. In germline, CDR1 is MNHEY, CDR2 SVGAGI. The CDR3 nucleotides read TGTGCCAGCAGTCGGCAGATGAACACTGAAGCTTTCTTT. Its translation is CASSRQMNTEAFF.

V is TRBV9 and J is TRBJ2-2, with D tentatively TRBD1 or TRBD2 (5 bases each). Germline V gene lookup returns CDR1 SGDLS and CDR2 YYNGEE. This CDR3 is built from 16 residues. Trimming removed 0 bases from V and 3 bases from J, with 12 bases in between. This CDR3 reads CASSVVPGSDTGELFF. As DNA, the CDR3 is TGTGCCAGCAGCGTAGTGCCAGGGAGCGACACCGGGGAGCTGTTTTTT.

The V call is TRBV4-1, the J call TRBJ1-2; tentative D call: TRBD1 (5 bases). The germline gives CDR1 MGHRA, CDR2 YSYEKL. CDR3 size: 14 residues. V lost 1 base, J lost 2 bases, and 8 bases lay in between. This CDR3 is CASSQGRTNYGYTF. CDR3 in DNA: TGCGCCAGCAGCCAAGGCAGGACAAACTATGGCTACACCTTC.

The gene calls are TRBV27 and TRBJ2-7; the match to TRBD2 covers 8 bases. Trimming at V came to 2 bases and at J to 6 bases, leaving 12 bases not matched to a gene. CDR1 MNHEY and CDR2 SMNVEV come from the germline V gene (reference sequence). The CDR3 extends over 16 amino acids. The CDR3 DNA reads as TGTGCCAGCAGTTTACGAAGCGGGAGAGTCGGAGGCGAGCAGTACTTC. Amino acids: CASSLRSGRVGGEQYF.

Remarks on this clone: This sample also contains other DNA sequences that code for the same CDR3. The V gene is TRBV19, the J gene TRBJ2-7; D may correspond to TRBD1 or TRBD2 (5 bases each). This CDR3 is 14 amino acids long. CDR1 LNHDA and CDR2 SQIVND come from the germline V gene (reference sequence). Trimming stripped 3 bases from V and 1 base from J, with 10 bases between. The CDR3 DNA reads as TGTGCCAGTAGTATCGGGGCAGGATCCTACGAGCAGTACTTC. It translates to CASSIGAGSYEQYF.

The chain employs TRBV29-1 and TRBJ2-3; D gene uncertain. The CDR3 is made up of 14 amino acids. The ends were cut back, 4 bases at V and 0 bases at J, with 11 bases in the middle. The V gene's germline CDR1 is SQVTM and CDR2 ANQGSEA. The CDR3 DNA reads TGCAGCGTTGCGGACGGTTCTAGCACAGATACGCAGTATTTT. Its translation: CSVADGSSTDTQYF.

This chain joins TRBV28 and TRBJ2-3, with D unclear. V lost 2 bases and J lost 1, with 7 bases in between. There are 14 residues in the CDR3. Germline lookup yields CDR1 MDHEN and CDR2 SYDVKM. The CDR3 coding sequence is TGTGCCAGCAGTTTAAACCAGGGCACAGATACGCAGTATTTT. This translates into CASSLNQGTDTQYF.

The genes are TRBV7-8 and TRBJ1-5, with D maybe TRBD1 (6 bases). Germline V CDR1 and CDR2: SGHVS, FQNEAQ. This CDR3 contains 17 residues. V dropped 5 bases and J dropped 4 bases, with 21 bases sitting between them. CDR3 loop: CASSLQDPGASNQPQHF. In DNA, the CDR3 is TGTGCCAGCAGCCTACAAGACCCGGGGGCTAGTAATCAGCCCCAGCATTTT. The variable domain in full, completed from reference TRBV7-8 and TRBJ1-5, reads GAGVSQSPRYKVAKRGQDVALRCDPISGHVSLFWYQQALGQGPEFLTYFQNEAQLDKSGLPSDRFFAERPEGSVSTLKIQRTQQEDSAVYLCASSLQDPGASNQPQHFGDGTRLSIL.

The genes are TRBV15 and TRBJ1-5; 8 bases line up with TRBD1. J was trimmed by 1 base and V by 5 bases; bases with no gene match: 7. In germline, CDR1 is LNHNV, CDR2 YYDKDF (reference sequence). The length of the CDR3 is 16 residues. The DNA of the CDR3 is TGTGCCACCAGCGCATACGGACAGGGAAGCAATCAGCCCCAGCATTTT. It specifies CATSAYGQGSNQPQHF. Filled out from reference TRBV15 and TRBJ1-5, the complete variable domain reads DAMVIQNPRYQVTQFGKPVTLSCSQTLNHNVMYWYQQKSSQAPKLLFHYYDKDFNNEADTPDNFQSRRPNTSFCFLDIRSPGLGDTAMYLCATSAYGQGSNQPQHFGDGTRLSIL.

V and J are TRBV28 and TRBJ1-5; 10 bases fit TRBD1. The CDR3 contains 15 residues. The germline V gene encodes CDR1 MDHEN and CDR2 SYDVKM. The V segment lost 3 bases and the J segment 6 bases; nucleotides outside the gene matches: 5. The CDR3 region has the DNA TGTGCCAGCAGTTTCCTGGGACAGGGGTCTCAGCCCCAGCATTTT. Translation: CASSFLGQGSQPQHF.

Only a few counts were recorded for this clone. The rearrangement uses TRBV28 and TRBJ1-1, with D perhaps matching TRBD1 (6 bases). CDR3 length: 14 amino acids. CDR1 is MDHEN and CDR2 is SYDVKM in the germline V gene. The ends were cut back, 3 bases at V and 1 base at J, with 9 bases in the middle. CDR3 in DNA: TGTGCCAGCAGTTTTCAGGGGACGAACACTGAAGCTTTCTTT. Translation gives CASSFQGTNTEAFF.